These 21 T cell receptor beta chains were all obtained from the same sample, sequenced in a study of shared clonotypes between healthy human individuals. Sequencing used immunoSEQ multiplex PCR; TCRdb keeps in-frame clones, though not all of them. Counted here are some 2,000,000 clones, 95% occurring once; the ten biggest clones make up 0.1% to 0.15%. Sample: naive CD4+ T cells sorted from blood. Subset noted: CD45RA+ positively selected. These receptors were taken from a man between 18 and 35 years old in good health.

This clone has a single count. J is TRBJ2-2 and V is TRBV19; D perhaps matches TRBD1 (7 bases). The CDR3 runs to 14 residues. Germline lookup yields CDR1 LNHDA and CDR2 SQIVND (reference sequence). V dropped 8 bases and J dropped 5 bases, with 15 bases sitting between them. The CDR3 coding sequence is TGTGCCAGTCACGGACAGGCGGGAACCGGGGAGCTGTTTTTT. Translating it yields CASHGQAGTGELFF.

The rearrangement joins TRBV30 to TRBJ1-4, with no clear D. Trimming took 0 bases from V and 7 from J, leaving 12 bases between them. The germline gives CDR1 GTSNPN, CDR2 SVGIG (reference sequence). There are 14 residues in the CDR3. The CDR3 DNA is TGTGCCTGGAGTGTAAAAGGGTTGGGTGAAAAACTGTTTTTT. It encodes CAWSVKGLGEKLFF.

The chain has TRBV10-3 and TRBJ1-5; a possible D gene is TRBD1 (5 bases). V lost 10 bases to trimming and J lost 4 bases, with 17 bases between them. The length of the CDR3 is 14 residues. Germline loops: CDR1 ENHRY, CDR2 SYGVKD. The CDR3 DNA follows: TGTGCCAGCGGATACGGGGCAGAAAATCAGCCCCAGCATTTT. It encodes CASGYGAENQPQHF.

The chain recombines TRBV7-8 with TRBJ2-7; weak D call: TRBD2 (5 bases). The CDR3 runs 15 residues. Germline V gene data show CDR1 as SGHVS and CDR2 as FQNEAQ. V was cut by 8 bases and J by 0 bases, with 17 bases left in between. The CDR3 is CASPLASSSSYEQYF. For the CDR3, the DNA is TGTGCCAGCCCCCTCGCTAGCTCTAGCTCCTACGAGCAGTACTTC.

This chain uses TRBV6-1 with TRBJ2-7; 7 bases fit TRBD1. The CDR3 consists of 13 residues. The germline gives CDR1 MNHNS, CDR2 SASEGT. With V trimmed by 6 bases and J by 5 bases, 7 bases remained unmatched. The CDR3, as DNA: TGTGCCAGCAGAGAGACAGGGTTTAACGAGCAGTACTTC. Translating it yields CASRETGFNEQYF.

The J gene is TRBJ2-5, the V gene TRBV2; D may be TRBD2 (7 bases). The CDR3 runs to 12 residues. Trimming cost V 8 bases and J 7 bases, with 14 bases left between them. Germline loops: CDR1 SNHLY, CDR2 FYNNEI. This chain's CDR3 is CASSGGLGTQYF. As DNA, the CDR3 is TGTGCCAGCTCGGGGGGCCTCGGGACCCAGTACTTC.

The chain has TRBV14 and TRBJ2-1, with a tentative D call TRBD1 (6 bases). The CDR3 is made up of 15 amino acids. Germline V gene data show CDR1 as SGHDN and CDR2 as FVKESK. Between the trimmed V and J ends, which lost 2 bases and 5 bases, there was a span of 13 bases. CDR3 sequence reads: CASSQPGVGHNEQFF. Here the CDR3 DNA reads TGTGCCAGCAGCCAACCAGGGGTAGGGCACAATGAGCAGTTCTTC.

The CDR3: CASRRGLAESYNEQFF. CDR3 coding DNA: TGTGCCAGCAGAAGGGGACTAGCGGAGTCCTACAATGAGCAGTTCTTC. The chain carries TRBV5-4 and TRBJ2-1; 11 nucleotides match TRBD2. The CDR3 has 16 amino acids. The junction had 5 bases not matched to a gene; V was cut back by 5 bases and J by 1 base. Germline assignment: CDR1 SGHNT and CDR2 YYREEE (reference sequence).

This clone was observed a single time. The chain couples TRBV4-2 to TRBJ2-3; D perhaps matches TRBD2 (7 bases). There are 15 residues in the CDR3. V was cut by 1 base and J by 6 bases, with 14 bases left in between. Germline CDR1 LGHNA, CDR2 YNFKEQ. The CDR3 sequence: CASSQVGGALDTQYF. As DNA, the CDR3 is TGTGCCAGCAGCCAAGTGGGGGGGGCCTTGGATACGCAGTATTTT.

This chain connects TRBV6-4 to TRBJ1-1; D gene unclear. The CDR3 contains 20 residues. With 7 bases removed from V and 4 bases from J, the gap between germline ends came to 34 bases. Germline CDR1 MRHNA, CDR2 SNTAGT. The CDR3 nucleotides are TGTGCCAGCATTCCCTCTTATTCCGGGCTCGTCGCCCATTTGGGCACTGAAGCTTTCTTT. Translating gives CASIPSYSGLVAHLGTEAFF.

The V call is TRBV10-2, the J call TRBJ2-1; D is possibly TRBD1 or TRBD2 (5 bases each). Germline V gene data show CDR1 as WSHSY and CDR2 as SAAADI. The V end lost 8 bases, the J end lost 5 bases, and 16 bases lay between the germline ends. There are 14 residues in the CDR3. The CDR3 DNA sequence: TGCGCCAGCTATGACAAGTCGGGGCACAATGAGCAGTTCTTC. It translates to CASYDKSGHNEQFF.

The chain has TRBV10-3 and TRBJ1-1; D might be TRBD1 (5 bases). From germline, CDR1 is ENHRY and CDR2 SYGVKD. The CDR3 is made up of 14 amino acids. V lost 4 bases, J lost 1 base, and 10 bases lay in between. As DNA, the CDR3 is TGTGCCATCAGTGGGGTTAGGGGGAACACTGAAGCTTTCTTT. Translated: CAISGVRGNTEAFF.

The CDR3 reads CAISESWTSGASGANVLTF. The CDR3, as DNA: TGTGCCATCAGTGAGTCCTGGACTAGCGGAGCCTCTGGGGCCAACGTCCTGACTTTC. V is TRBV10-3 and J is TRBJ2-6, with 10 bases identical to TRBD2. CDR1 ENHRY and CDR2 SYGVKD come from the germline V gene. The CDR3 runs 19 residues. The junction had 5 bases not matched to a gene; V was cut back by 0 bases and J by 0 bases.

This clone occurred once. The chain couples TRBV27 to TRBJ2-1, with D perhaps matching TRBD1 (6 bases). V shed 6 bases and J shed 0 bases, with 9 bases lying between them. This CDR3 contains 14 residues. The germline gives CDR1 MNHEY, CDR2 SMNVEV (reference sequence). The chain's CDR3 is CASRQDSSYNEQFF. CDR3 coding DNA: TGTGCCAGCAGGCAGGACAGCTCCTACAATGAGCAGTTCTTC.

The rearrangement joins TRBV6-6 to TRBJ1-2; 10 bases map to TRBD1. Germline trimming cut 5 bases from V and 0 bases from J; bases unmatched to any gene: 3. Germline V gene sequence: CDR1 MNHNY, CDR2 SVGAGI (reference sequence). This CDR3 has 15 residues. CDR3 in amino acids: CASSHGTGANYGYTF. The CDR3 DNA sequence: TGTGCCAGCAGTCACGGGACAGGGGCTAACTATGGCTACACCTTC.

V usage is TRBV28 and J usage is TRBJ1-5; 9 bases are a match to TRBD1. Looked up from germline, CDR1 is MDHEN and CDR2 is SYDVKM. The CDR3 sequence is 14 residues long. Germline trimming cut 4 bases from V and 7 bases from J; bases unmatched to any gene: 5. Written as DNA, the CDR3 is TGTGCCAGCAGTTCCGACAGGGGGAAACAGCCCCAGCATTTT. Amino acids: CASSSDRGKQPQHF.

The chain has TRBV5-4 and TRBJ1-6, with 7 positions matching TRBD1. V was pared by 0 bases and J by 10 bases, with 7 bases of the junction left unmatched. CDR1 and CDR2 (germline): SGHNT, YYREEE (reference sequence). The CDR3 extends over 15 amino acids. The CDR3 nucleotides are TGTGCCAGCAGCTTGGTAGGACAGGTTGGGTCACCCCTCCACTTT. It specifies CASSLVGQVGSPLHF.

CDR3 nucleotides: TGTGCCAGCTCACCCCCGACGCCTGTCTATGGCTACACCTTC. Its protein product is CASSPPTPVYGYTF. The chain joins TRBV18 to TRBJ1-2; D is unclear. Looked up from germline, CDR1 is KGHSH and CDR2 is LQKENI. The germline V and J ends were trimmed by 3 bases and 4 bases, with 12 bases remaining between them. There are 14 residues in the CDR3.

This chain links TRBV6-1 with TRBJ1-6, with 9 bases that match TRBD1. The V gene end was trimmed by 7 bases and the J gene end by 10 bases; junction bases not matched to a gene: 8. Germline lookup yields CDR1 MNHNS and CDR2 SASEGT. The CDR3 consists of 14 residues. Here the CDR3 reads CASNPGTGWSPLHF. The CDR3 region has the DNA TGTGCCAGCAATCCCGGGACAGGGTGGTCACCCCTCCACTTT.

This chain connects TRBV7-8 to TRBJ2-1; TRBD1 matches 12 bases. Trimming at V came to 6 bases and at J to 6 bases, leaving 6 bases not matched to a gene. The germline gives CDR1 SGHVS, CDR2 FQNEAQ. The CDR3 has 15 amino acids. The CDR3 reads CASRQPGQGANEQFF. The CDR3 coding sequence is TGTGCCAGCAGACAACCGGGACAGGGGGCCAATGAGCAGTTCTTC.

The rearrangement links TRBV7-6 to TRBJ1-5; no definite D call. Looked up from germline, CDR1 is SGHVS and CDR2 is FNYEAQ. The V end was cut by 5 bases, the J end by 0 bases, with 8 bases between. The CDR3 sequence is 14 residues long. DNA for the CDR3: TGTGCCAGCAGCCCCAGCTATAGCAATCAGCCCCAGCATTTT. Its translation: CASSPSYSNQPQHF. The entire variable domain, with the rest obtained from reference TRBV7-6 and TRBJ1-5, is as follows: GAGVSQSPRYKVTKRGQDVALRCDPISGHVSLYWYRQALGQGPEFLTYFNYEAQQDKSGLPNDRFSAERPEGSISTLTIQRTEQRDSAMYRCASSPSYSNQPQHFGDGTRLSIL.